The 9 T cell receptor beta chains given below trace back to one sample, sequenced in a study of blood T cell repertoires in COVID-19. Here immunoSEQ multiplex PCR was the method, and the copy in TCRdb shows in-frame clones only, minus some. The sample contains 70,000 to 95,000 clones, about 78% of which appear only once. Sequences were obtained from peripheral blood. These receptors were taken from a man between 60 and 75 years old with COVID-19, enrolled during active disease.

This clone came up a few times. The CDR3 DNA reads as TGCGCCAGCAGCTTTAGCGGGGGAGCGAACCAAGAGACCCAGTACTTC. Its translation: CASSFSGGANQETQYF. The chain uses TRBV5-1 and TRBJ2-5, with 9 positions matching TRBD2. Trimming cost V 2 bases and J 0 bases; bases outside gene matches: 5. The CDR3 runs 16 residues. CDR1 is SGHRS, CDR2 YFSETQ, per germline. Full variable domain (rest looked up from reference TRBV5-1 and TRBJ2-5): KAGVTQTPRYLIKTRGQQVTLSCSPISGHRSVSWYQQTPGQGLQFLFEYFSETQRNKGNFPGRFSGRQFSNSRSEMNVSTLELGDSALYLCASSFSGGANQETQYFGPGTRLLVL.

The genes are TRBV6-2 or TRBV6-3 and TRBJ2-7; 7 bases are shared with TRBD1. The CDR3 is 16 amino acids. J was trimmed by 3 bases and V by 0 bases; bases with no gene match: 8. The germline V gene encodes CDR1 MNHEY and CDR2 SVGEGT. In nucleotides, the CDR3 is TGTGCCAGCAGTTACTCGGCCGGGACAGCTAACTACGAGCAGTACTTC. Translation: CASSYSAGTANYEQYF.

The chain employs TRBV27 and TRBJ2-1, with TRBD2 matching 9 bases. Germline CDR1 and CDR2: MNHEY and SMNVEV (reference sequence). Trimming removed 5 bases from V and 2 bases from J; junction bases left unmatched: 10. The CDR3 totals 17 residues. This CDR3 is CASSVSSGSVTYNEQFF. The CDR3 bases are TGTGCCAGCAGTGTAAGTAGCGGGAGTGTAACCTACAATGAGCAGTTCTTC.

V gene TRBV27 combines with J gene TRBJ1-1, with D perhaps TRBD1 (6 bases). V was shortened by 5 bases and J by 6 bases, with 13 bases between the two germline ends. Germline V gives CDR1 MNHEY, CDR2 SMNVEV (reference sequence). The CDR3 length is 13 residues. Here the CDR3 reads CASSTPGAPEAFF. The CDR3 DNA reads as TGTGCCAGCAGTACCCCAGGGGCCCCTGAAGCTTTCTTT.

Written as DNA, the CDR3 is TGTGCCAGCAGCGCGACAGGTCCCTACGAGCAGTACTTC. It codes for CASSATGPYEQYF. V usage is TRBV7-9 and J usage is TRBJ2-7, with a weak D call TRBD1 (6 bases). The CDR3 spans 13 residues. V lost 5 bases, J lost 2 bases, and 10 bases lay in between. Germline V lookup: CDR1 SEHNR, CDR2 FQNEAQ (reference sequence). Combining the CDR3 with reference TRBV7-9 and TRBJ2-7 gives the whole variable domain DTGVSQNPRHKITKRGQNVTFRCDPISEHNRLYWYRQTLGQGPEFLTYFQNEAQLEKSRLLSDRFSAERPKGSFSTLEIQRTEQGDSAMYLCASSATGPYEQYFGPGTRLTVT.

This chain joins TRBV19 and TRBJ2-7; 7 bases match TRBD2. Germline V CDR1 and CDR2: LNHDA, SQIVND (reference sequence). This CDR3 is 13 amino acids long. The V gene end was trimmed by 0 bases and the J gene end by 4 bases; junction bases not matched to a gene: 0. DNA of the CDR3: TGTGCCAGTAGTATAGAGGGGGGGTACGAGCAGTACTTC. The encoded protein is CASSIEGGYEQYF.

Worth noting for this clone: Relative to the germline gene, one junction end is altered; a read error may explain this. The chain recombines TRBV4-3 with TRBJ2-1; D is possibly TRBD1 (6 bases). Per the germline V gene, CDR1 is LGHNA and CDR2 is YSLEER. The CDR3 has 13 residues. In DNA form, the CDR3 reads TGCGCCAGCAGCCGAACAGGGCCCAATCAGCAGTTCTTC. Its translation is CASSRTGPNQQFF.

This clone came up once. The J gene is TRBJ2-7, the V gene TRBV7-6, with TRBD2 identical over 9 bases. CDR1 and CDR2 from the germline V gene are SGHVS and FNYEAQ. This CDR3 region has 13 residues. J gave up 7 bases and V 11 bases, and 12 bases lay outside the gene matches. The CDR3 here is CAEFRGRAQEQYF. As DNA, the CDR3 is TGTGCCGAATTCCGCGGGAGGGCTCAAGAGCAGTACTTC.

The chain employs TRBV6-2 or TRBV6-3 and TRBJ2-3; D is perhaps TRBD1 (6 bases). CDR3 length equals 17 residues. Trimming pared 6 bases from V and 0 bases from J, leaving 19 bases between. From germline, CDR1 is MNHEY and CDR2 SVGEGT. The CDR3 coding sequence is TGTGCCAGCAGCGGATCCCGGACAGCTCTTAGCACAGATACGCAGTATTTT. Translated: CASSGSRTALSTDTQYF.